The 3 T cell receptor beta chains below all came from one sample that was sequenced in a study of shared clonotypes between healthy human individuals. The protocol was immunoSEQ multiplex PCR, while the TCRdb copy is restricted to in-frame clones and leaves out a portion. Of nearly 1 million clones listed, less than 85% are singletons. Sequenced input: memory CD4+ T cells sorted from blood. Regarding subset: CD45RA-negative fraction. These receptors all stem from a man aged 18 to 30 in good health.

This clone was picked up one time. CDR3 nucleotide sequence: TGTGCCAGCAGCTTAGTTTCAAAGTCCTATGGCTACACCTTC. It encodes CASSLVSKSYGYTF. The J gene is TRBJ1-2, the V gene TRBV7-8, with unresolved D. V was shortened by 1 base and J by 4 bases, with 10 bases between the two germline ends. The CDR3 extends over 14 amino acids. Germline V gene data show CDR1 as SGHVS and CDR2 as FQNEAQ.

The chain combines TRBV5-8 with TRBJ1-6; possibly TRBD1 for D (5 bases). In germline, CDR1 is SGHTS, CDR2 YDEGEE. This CDR3 contains 15 residues. Trimming took 4 bases from V and 7 from J, leaving 15 bases between them. The CDR3 region is CASSNWGLFNSPLHF. The CDR3 nucleotides are TGTGCCAGCAGCAATTGGGGACTGTTCAATTCACCCCTCCACTTT.

This clone occurred a few times. The chain joins TRBV11-1 to TRBJ2-2; D gene uncertain. This CDR3 is 13 amino acids long. The V end was cut by 5 bases, the J end by 5 bases, with 9 bases between. Germline-derived CDR1 and CDR2 are SGHAT and FQDESV (reference sequence). In DNA, the CDR3 is TGTGCCAGCAGCCACTGGGGAACCGGGGAGCTGTTTTTT. It codes for CASSHWGTGELFF. Drawing the rest from reference TRBV11-1 and TRBJ2-2, the complete variable domain is EAEVAQSPRYKITEKSQAVAFWCDPISGHATLYWYRQILGQGPELLVQFQDESVVDDSQLPKDRFSAERLKGVDSTLKIQPAELGDSAMYLCASSHWGTGELFFGEGSRLTVL.